The 9 T cell receptor beta chains below all came from one sample that was sequenced in a study of T cells in Graves' hyperthyroidism and ophthalmopathy. It was RNA transcripts that yielded the amplified TCR beta CDR3 regions. In the first-round RT-PCR of the TCR CDR3, the HTBI primer set was used. TCRdb re-called the multiplex PCR reads through MiXCR, storing one row per CDR3 protein. The table has hundreds of thousands of distinct CDR3 sequences, roughly 15% seen once; the top ten hold about 12%. Source material: blood. Every receptor here comes from a woman between 45 and 65 years old with Graves' ophthalmopathy.

In its sample, this clonotype was seen many times. The rearrangement joins TRBV29-1 to TRBJ2-7; 8 nucleotides agree with TRBD2. The CDR3 loop spans 12 amino acids. Germline loops: CDR1 SQVTM, CDR2 ANQGSEA. Trimming cost V 6 bases and J 5 bases; bases outside gene matches: 6. The CDR3 nucleotides read TGCAGCGTCGGGGGGGTCGATAACGAGCAGTACTTC. Amino acid sequence: CSVGGVDNEQYF.

This clonotype was seen repeatedly, ten times or more. The rearrangement links TRBV29-1 to TRBJ2-3, with TRBD2 matching 8 bases. The germline V gene encodes CDR1 SQVTM and CDR2 ANQGSEA. V dropped 2 bases and J dropped 2; count of bases not matched to a gene: 6. The CDR3 sequence is 15 residues long. CDR3 loop: CSVETSGFHTDTQYF. CDR3 coding DNA: TGCAGCGTTGAAACTAGCGGTTTCCACACAGATACGCAGTATTTT.

This clonotype was recorded a few times. The chain carries TRBV6-1 and TRBJ2-1; TRBD2 agrees at 7 bases. Germline V gene lookup returns CDR1 MNHNS and CDR2 SASEGT. V lost 7 bases, J lost 3 bases, and 12 bases stayed unmatched. This CDR3 contains 16 residues. Written as DNA, the CDR3 is TGTGCCAGCAAACTAAAGCCGGGACTAAGCTACAATGAGCAGTTCTTC. This sequence encodes CASKLKPGLSYNEQFF.

The CDR3 coding sequence is TGCAGTGCTAGACGGACAGGGGGCATCTACGAGCAGTACTTC. It specifies CSARRTGGIYEQYF. The chain combines TRBV20-1 with TRBJ2-7, with 11 bases lining up with TRBD1. Trimming removed 2 bases from V and 3 bases from J; junction bases left unmatched: 3. The CDR3 contains 14 residues. CDR1 is DFQATT, CDR2 SNEGSKA, per germline (reference sequence).

CDR3 region: CASSGTRNRRELFF. The CDR3 DNA is TGTGCCAGCAGTGGGACACGGAATAGGAGGGAGCTGTTTTTT. The J gene is TRBJ2-2, the V gene TRBV6-1, with a weak D call TRBD1 (5 bases). This CDR3 contains 14 residues. Per the germline V gene, CDR1 is MNHNS and CDR2 is SASEGT. V shed 4 bases and J shed 9 bases, with 15 bases lying between them.

The sample holds many counts of this clonotype. The chain has TRBV12-3 or TRBV12-4 and TRBJ2-1; D remains ambiguous. This CDR3 comprises 13 residues. Deletions cut 7 bases from V and 5 bases from J, with 12 bases between. CDR3 protein: CASKEGLNNEQFF. The CDR3 DNA reads as TGTGCCAGCAAGGAAGGGCTTAACAATGAGCAGTTCTTC.

To note about this clonotype: One end of the junction varies from germline; a read error may be responsible. J is TRBJ1-1 and V is TRBV7-9; D possibly corresponds to TRBD1 (5 bases). This CDR3 spans 14 amino acids. From germline, CDR1 is SEHNR and CDR2 FQNEAQ (reference sequence). This chain's CDR3 is CASSVANGGGEAFF. The CDR3 DNA follows: TGTGCCAGCAGCGTAGCGAACGGGGGAGGTGAGGCTTTCTTT.

In this sample, this clonotype turned up many times. The genes are TRBV2 and TRBJ2-7, with a tentative D call TRBD2 (6 bases). CDR3 size: 15 residues. The V end was cut by 7 bases, the J end by 2 bases, with 18 bases between. CDR1 SNHLY and CDR2 FYNNEI come from the germline V gene. CDR3 loop: CASTGGAIQTYEQYF. The CDR3 nucleotides read TGTGCCAGCACCGGCGGGGCCATCCAAACCTACGAGCAGTACTTC.

The chain carries TRBV25-1 and TRBJ1-6; D gene ambiguous. CDR1 is MGHDK, CDR2 SYGVNS, per germline. The V end lost 1 base, the J end lost 9 bases, and 7 bases lay between the germline ends. The CDR3 runs to 13 residues. Here the CDR3 reads CASSESPVSPLHF. CDR3 coding DNA: TGTGCCAGCAGTGAATCTCCGGTTTCACCCCTCCACTTT.